This T cell receptor (beta chain) is drawn from a study of metastatic and nonmetastatic thyroid tumors. Study-level background: Repertoires from malignant and benign thyroid patients were compared across blood and tumor or nodule tissue. Overall study findings and caveats: Malignant thyroid tumors reportedly exceeded benign nodules significantly in TCR beta diversity, with the difference appearing in blood and tumor.

This clone was seen ten or more times. Its antigen remains unknown. All patients were treatment-naive before thyroid surgery. Per the original data handling: Construction of a distant-metastasis classifier for papillary thyroid cancer relied on CDR3 differences across clinicopathological groups. TCRdb re-called the PCR reads with MiXCR. V and J calls and clone size were set by TCRdb, not the authors. The sample contains about 14,000 clones, about 12% of which appear only once. The CDR3 length is 14 residues. Germline values: CDR1 ENHRY, CDR2 SYGVKD. The V end lost 6 bases, the J end lost 3 bases, and 14 bases lay between the germline ends.

The TCR comes from a female donor with papillary thyroid cancer or a benign thyroid nodule (not recorded which). Some clones in this sample may be carry-over from other donors' samples. The chain links TRBV10-3 to TRBJ1-1; perhaps TRBD1 as D (5 bases). The sequenced material came from blood. The CDR3 spells CAIRGPGRDTEAFF. In DNA form, the CDR3 reads TGTGCCATCAGGGGACCGGGAAGAGACACTGAAGCTTTCTTT.